These 30 T cell receptor beta chains originate from one sample sequenced in a study of shared clonotypes between healthy human individuals. Naive CD8 cells, CD45RO-negative and positively selected for CCR7, excluded terminally differentiated effector memory CD45RA+ cells. The table came from immunoSEQ multiplex PCR; TCRdb's copy has only in-frame clones and leaves some out. Of approximately 840,000 clones in the sample, approximately 96% were seen once. The sequenced material came from naive CD8+ T cells sorted from blood. The receptors derive from a man aged 30-40 years in good health.

The chain couples TRBV7-9 to TRBJ1-1; D unclear. Germline V gene lookup returns CDR1 SEHNR and CDR2 FQNEAQ (reference sequence). The CDR3 extends over 18 amino acids. Trimming cost V 3 bases and J 0 bases, with 20 bases left between them. The CDR3 nucleotides read TGTGCCAGCAGCTTTCCGGTTTACGGGAATGACCTGAACACTGAAGCTTTCTTT. This sequence encodes CASSFPVYGNDLNTEAFF. The full variable domain, with the rest looked up from reference TRBV7-9 and TRBJ1-1, is DTGVSQNPRHKITKRGQNVTFRCDPISEHNRLYWYRQTLGQGPEFLTYFQNEAQLEKSRLLSDRFSAERPKGSFSTLEIQRTEQGDSAMYLCASSFPVYGNDLNTEAFFGQGTRLTVV.

This chain connects TRBV10-3 to TRBJ2-1; TRBD2 matches 9 bases. Per germline, CDR1 ENHRY and CDR2 SYGVKD. V gave up 3 bases and J gave up 9 bases; unmatched junction bases: 9. This CDR3 has 15 residues. Here the CDR3 reads CAISDNPSGKSEQFF. For the CDR3, the DNA is TGTGCCATCAGTGATAATCCTAGCGGGAAGAGTGAGCAGTTCTTC.

V is TRBV19 and J is TRBJ2-7, with D maybe TRBD1 (5 bases). This CDR3 is 15 amino acids long. Trimming took 1 base from V and 2 from J, leaving 12 bases between them. The V gene's germline CDR1 is LNHDA and CDR2 SQIVND (reference sequence). CDR3 residues: CASSIGSGNPYEQYF. CDR3 nucleotides: TGTGCCAGTAGTATAGGTTCAGGGAATCCCTACGAGCAGTACTTC.

The gene calls are TRBV9 and TRBJ2-3, with TRBD2 identical over 9 bases. The CDR3 is 16 amino acids. The ends lost 0 bases at V and 6 bases at J; junction bases unmatched: 8. From germline, CDR1 is SGDLS and CDR2 YYNGEE. The CDR3, as DNA: TGTGCCAGCAGCGTAGAAGTTAGCGGGAGTAAGGATACGCAGTATTTT. Protein product: CASSVEVSGSKDTQYF.

This rearrangement joins TRBV10-1 to TRBJ2-7; TRBD2 aligns across 12 bases. Germline V gene lookup returns CDR1 WNHNN and CDR2 SYGVQD (reference sequence). The V gene end was trimmed by 0 bases and the J gene end by 5 bases; junction bases not matched to a gene: 5. CDR3 length: 16 residues. CDR3 DNA sequence: TGCGCCAGCAGTGAGTCCGTAGGACTAGCGGGGAACGAGCAGTACTTC. Encoded protein: CASSESVGLAGNEQYF.

The chain joins TRBV5-5 to TRBJ1-5; D is unclear. Per the germline V gene, CDR1 is SGHKS and CDR2 is YYEKEE (reference sequence). The CDR3 runs to 17 residues. Deletions cut 1 base from V and 0 bases from J, with 14 bases between. The CDR3 loop is CASSLKRSSDSNQPQHF. The CDR3 bases are TGTGCCAGCAGCTTGAAGAGGAGTTCCGATAGCAATCAGCCCCAGCATTTT.

The rearrangement joins TRBV27 to TRBJ1-2; 11 bases align to TRBD1. The CDR3 sequence is 11 residues long. From germline, CDR1 is MNHEY and CDR2 SMNVEV (reference sequence). V gave up 10 bases and J gave up 7 bases; unmatched junction bases: 2. CDR3 nucleotide sequence: TGTGCCACGGGACAGGGGGGTGGCTACACCTTC. This encodes CATGQGGGYTF.

This chain connects TRBV9 to TRBJ1-1; a possible D gene is TRBD1 (6 bases). This CDR3 is 14 amino acids long. Trimming cost V 3 bases and J 7 bases, with 16 bases left between them. Germline V lookup: CDR1 SGDLS, CDR2 YYNGEE. The CDR3 coding sequence is TGTGCCAGCAGCGCATCCGGGACACCCAGTGAAGCTTTCTTT. This codes for CASSASGTPSEAFF.

This sequence joins TRBV7-6 and TRBJ2-7, with 8 bases that match TRBD2. J gave up 5 bases and V 0 bases, and 0 bases lay outside the gene matches. Per the germline V gene, CDR1 is SGHVS and CDR2 is FNYEAQ. CDR3 length: 13 amino acids. CDR3 coding DNA: TGTGCCAGCAGCTTAGCGCGGGGGGACGAGCAGTACTTC. Translation gives CASSLARGDEQYF.

As regards this clone: At the DNA level, this CDR3 is encoded by other sequences in the same sample as well. J is TRBJ2-7 and V is TRBV10-1; D is unresolved. CDR1 and CDR2 from the germline V gene are WNHNN and SYGVQD (reference sequence). Trimming took off 2 bases at V and 5 bases at J, with 4 bases between the two ends. There are 11 residues in the CDR3. CDR3 sequence reads: CASSEGNEQYF. Written as DNA, the CDR3 is TGCGCCAGCAGTGAGGGCAACGAGCAGTACTTC.

The chain has TRBV9 and TRBJ2-5; possible D gene TRBD1, 6 bases. Germline V lookup: CDR1 SGDLS, CDR2 YYNGEE. The CDR3 is made up of 14 amino acids. The V end lost 4 bases, the J end lost 5 bases, and 15 bases lay between the germline ends. The CDR3 loop reads CASSPSTGWETQYF. The CDR3 DNA sequence: TGTGCCAGCAGCCCCTCGACAGGTTGGGAGACCCAGTACTTC.

V and J are TRBV29-1 and TRBJ2-1, with 11 bases aligning to TRBD2. The CDR3 is 15 amino acids. Germline V gene lookup returns CDR1 SQVTM and CDR2 ANQGSEA. With 3 bases clipped from V and 2 bases from J, the junction kept 3 bases outside the gene matches. CDR3 sequence: CSVDLSGRAYNEQFF. The CDR3 nucleotides are TGCAGCGTTGACCTTAGCGGGAGGGCCTACAATGAGCAGTTCTTC.

This chain uses TRBV7-9 with TRBJ2-1, with D perhaps TRBD2 (7 bases). V lost 6 bases to trimming and J lost 14 bases, with 23 bases between them. Germline V CDR1 and CDR2: SEHNR, FQNEAQ (reference sequence). The CDR3 has 14 residues. CDR3 in DNA: TGTGCCAGCAGACCACCGGGGGGCCGGGGATGGAAGTTCTTC. Its protein is CASRPPGGRGWKFF.

The chain combines TRBV28 with TRBJ1-3; no firm D call. This CDR3 has 16 residues. Trimming removed 6 bases at V and 3 bases at J, with 18 bases between. Germline loops: CDR1 MDHEN, CDR2 SYDVKM. The CDR3 nucleotides are TGTGCCAGCAGCTCCGGACCGATTTTGGTTGGAAACACCATATATTTT. Translating it yields CASSSGPILVGNTIYF. Full variable domain (outside the CDR3, taken from reference TRBV28 and TRBJ1-3): DVKVTQSSRYLVKRTGEKVFLECVQDMDHENMFWYRQDPGLGLRLIYFSYDVKMKEKGDIPEGYSVSREKKERFSLILESASTNQTSMYLCASSSGPILVGNTIYFGEGSWLTVV.

The chain joins TRBV9 to TRBJ2-2; D remains ambiguous. The CDR3 has 17 residues. Looked up from germline, CDR1 is SGDLS and CDR2 is YYNGEE. The ends were cut back, 3 bases at V and 8 bases at J, with 23 bases in the middle. CDR3 protein: CASSGPNAGRAPGELFF. The CDR3, as DNA: TGTGCCAGCAGCGGGCCCAATGCCGGAAGAGCCCCGGGGGAGCTGTTTTTT.

The chain employs TRBV28 and TRBJ1-2; D is undetermined. V gave up 5 bases and J gave up 0 bases, with 16 bases separating them. CDR1 and CDR2 (germline): MDHEN, SYDVKM. The CDR3 sequence is 16 residues long. CDR3 in DNA: TGTGCCAGCAGTACGGTAGAACTGCCTACTAACTATGGCTACACCTTC. Protein product: CASSTVELPTNYGYTF.

This clone was counted a single time. The chain combines TRBV18 with TRBJ2-1; 7 positions agree with TRBD2. The CDR3 runs to 15 residues. Germline CDR1 KGHSH, CDR2 LQKENI. V shed 6 bases and J 5 bases; nucleotides not matched to a gene: 10. The CDR3 spells CASSLSGGWDNEQFF. For the CDR3, the DNA is TGTGCCAGCTCCCTATCGGGAGGCTGGGACAATGAGCAGTTCTTC.

The chain couples TRBV10-3 to TRBJ2-7, with D unresolved. CDR1 and CDR2 (germline): ENHRY, SYGVKD. This CDR3 has 15 amino acids. V lost 0 bases and J lost 5, with 14 bases in between. CDR3 coding DNA: TGTGCCATCAGTGAGTCGGATACCCCTCCGGACGAGCAGTACTTC. As protein: CAISESDTPPDEQYF.

CDR3 in amino acids: CASRTYGVREQYF. The CDR3 nucleotides read TGTGCCAGCAGAACGTATGGGGTACGCGAGCAGTACTTC. The chain uses TRBV27 and TRBJ2-7; no definite D call. With 6 bases removed from V and 6 bases from J, the gap between germline ends came to 15 bases. Germline V gene sequence: CDR1 MNHEY, CDR2 SMNVEV (reference sequence). The CDR3 is 13 amino acids.

The genes are TRBV9 and TRBJ1-2, with D perhaps matching TRBD1 (5 bases). Germline V lookup: CDR1 SGDLS, CDR2 YYNGEE. This CDR3 comprises 15 residues. V gave up 0 bases and J gave up 3 bases, with 12 bases separating them. Here the CDR3 reads CASSVDLGTDYGYTF. The CDR3, as DNA: TGTGCCAGCAGCGTAGACCTCGGGACTGACTATGGCTACACCTTC.

This chain connects TRBV19 to TRBJ1-5; maybe TRBD1 (5 bases). This CDR3 is 15 amino acids long. V lost 5 bases, J lost 5 bases, and 16 bases lay in between. Looked up from germline, CDR1 is LNHDA and CDR2 is SQIVND (reference sequence). This chain's CDR3 is CASSSPGPGYQPQHF. The CDR3 DNA reads TGTGCCAGTAGTTCCCCAGGTCCAGGGTATCAGCCCCAGCATTTT.

The gene calls are TRBV28 and TRBJ1-5; D unclear. CDR1 and CDR2 (germline): MDHEN, SYDVKM. This CDR3 has 15 amino acids. Trimming pared 2 bases from V and 4 bases from J, leaving 12 bases between. The CDR3 protein is CASSLISTRNQPQHF. Here the CDR3 DNA reads TGTGCCAGCAGTTTAATATCCACAAGAAATCAGCCCCAGCATTTT.

The chain recombines TRBV6-1 with TRBJ2-7; 8 bases fit TRBD2. The CDR3 is 15 amino acids. Germline CDR1 and CDR2: MNHNS and SASEGT. J lost 0 bases, V lost 3 bases, and 4 bases had no gene match. The CDR3 bases are TGTGCCAGCAGTGAGAGCGGGAGTGTCTCCTACGAGCAGTACTTC. Amino acid sequence: CASSESGSVSYEQYF.

The chain joins TRBV11-2 to TRBJ2-6, with D hard to call. The CDR3 sequence is 12 residues long. Germline assignment: CDR1 SGHAT and CDR2 FQNNGV. The germline V and J ends were trimmed by 4 bases and 2 bases, with 0 bases remaining between them. CDR3 DNA sequence: TGTGCCAGCAGCTCTGGGGCCAACGTCCTGACTTTC. Its translation: CASSSGANVLTF.

This clone was seen only once. The sample holds other DNA sequences that translate to the same CDR3. V and J are TRBV27 and TRBJ2-7, with D tentatively TRBD1 or TRBD2 (5 bases each). From germline, CDR1 is MNHEY and CDR2 SMNVEV (reference sequence). CDR3 size: 14 residues. V shed 2 bases and J shed 0 bases, with 8 bases lying between them. CDR3 sequence (DNA): TGTGCCAGCAGTTTAGGTGGGACCTCCTACGAGCAGTACTTC. Amino acids: CASSLGGTSYEQYF.

The chain is built from TRBV11-2 and TRBJ2-1; TRBD1 is a possible D gene (6 bases). Between the trimmed V and J ends, which lost 4 bases and 3 bases, there was a span of 13 bases. Germline V gives CDR1 SGHAT, CDR2 FQNNGV. CDR3 size: 15 residues. The CDR3 loop reads CASSSTGTLYNEQFF. The CDR3 DNA reads as TGTGCCAGCAGCTCGACCGGGACACTCTACAATGAGCAGTTCTTC. Full variable domain (remainder filled in from reference TRBV11-2 and TRBJ2-1): EAGVAQSPRYKIIEKRQSVAFWCNPISGHATLYWYQQILGQGPKLLIQFQNNGVVDDSQLPKDRFSAERLKGVDSTLKIQPAKLEDSAVYLCASSSTGTLYNEQFFGPGTRLTVL.

The V call is TRBV18, the J call TRBJ2-2, with a possible D match to TRBD1 (6 bases). In germline, CDR1 is KGHSH, CDR2 LQKENI. V lost 7 bases and J lost 0, with 9 bases in between. CDR3 size: 14 residues. This CDR3 reads CASYTGSNTGELFF. The CDR3 DNA reads TGTGCCAGCTACACAGGGTCGAACACCGGGGAGCTGTTTTTT.

This chain uses TRBV11-2 with TRBJ1-4; D gene ambiguous. The CDR3 runs 17 residues. Germline values: CDR1 SGHAT, CDR2 FQNNGV. V lost 1 base and J lost 3, with 15 bases in between. CDR3 in amino acids: CASSLGGVQPPNEKLFF. The CDR3 DNA sequence: TGTGCCAGCAGCTTAGGTGGGGTCCAGCCGCCTAATGAAAAACTGTTTTTT.

This chain joins TRBV19 and TRBJ2-1, with a weak D call TRBD1 (6 bases). V was clipped by 1 base and J by 14 bases, with 18 bases between them. This CDR3 is built from 14 residues. Germline CDR1 LNHDA, CDR2 SQIVND (reference sequence). The CDR3 sequence: CASSIGGPMAPEFF. Here the CDR3 DNA reads TGTGCCAGTAGTATAGGGGGGCCCATGGCGCCCGAGTTCTTC.

V usage is TRBV9 and J usage is TRBJ2-3, with D unclear. The germline V and J ends were trimmed by 2 bases and 1 base, with 2 bases remaining between them. This CDR3 contains 12 residues. The germline V gene encodes CDR1 SGDLS and CDR2 YYNGEE. CDR3 loop: CASSVRTDTQYF. CDR3 nucleotides: TGTGCCAGCAGCGTCCGCACAGATACGCAGTATTTT. The full variable domain, its missing parts supplied by reference TRBV9 and TRBJ2-3, is DSGVTQTPKHLITATGQRVTLRCSPRSGDLSVYWYQQSLDQGLQFLIQYYNGEERAKGNILERFSAQQFPDLHSELNLSSLELGDSALYFCASSVRTDTQYFGPGTRLTVL.